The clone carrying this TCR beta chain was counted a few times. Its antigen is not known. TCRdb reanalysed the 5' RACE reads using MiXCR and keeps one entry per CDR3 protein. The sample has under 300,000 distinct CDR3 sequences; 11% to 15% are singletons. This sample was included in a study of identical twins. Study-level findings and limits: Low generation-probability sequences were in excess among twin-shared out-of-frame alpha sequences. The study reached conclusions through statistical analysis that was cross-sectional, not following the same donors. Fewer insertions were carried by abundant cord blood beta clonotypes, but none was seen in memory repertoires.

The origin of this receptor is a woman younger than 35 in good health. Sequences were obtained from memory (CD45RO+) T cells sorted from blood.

Here the CDR3 reads CASREQGRANYGYTF. CDR3 coding DNA: TGTGCCAGTAGGGAACAGGGGCGCGCTAACTATGGCTACACCTTC. This chain links TRBV19 with TRBJ1-2; TRBD1 aligns across 7 bases. The CDR3 loop spans 15 amino acids. The trim removed 6 bases at V and 0 bases at J, leaving 7 bases unmatched. The germline gives CDR1 LNHDA, CDR2 SQIVND (reference sequence). The full variable domain, with the rest looked up from reference TRBV19 and TRBJ1-2, is DGGITQSPKYLFRKEGQNVTLSCEQNLNHDAMYWYRQDPGQGLRLIYYSQIVNDFQKGDIAEGYSVSREKKESFPLTVTSAQKNPTAFYLCASREQGRANYGYTFGSGTRLTVV.